These T cell receptor beta chains were read from a single sample in a study of cytomegalovirus exposure and HLA in healthy donors. The table came from immunoSEQ multiplex PCR; TCRdb's copy has only in-frame clones and leaves some out. The table lists fewer than 200,000 clones, around 82% of them singletons. Sequenced: PBMCs. Source of these receptors: a woman between 18 and 29 years old in good health and CMV-seropositive. CDR3s include the opening cysteine and the closing phenylalanine or tryptophan. D genes are given only for firm matches. A row's size may be missing; if present it is once, few, many or a size class.

CDR3	DNA	size	V	D	J
CASSSFRGKNSPLHF	TGTGCCAGCAGTTCGTTCAGGGGGAAGAATTCACCCCTCCACTTT	NA	TRBV27	TRBD1	TRBJ1-6
CASSVGTGSQFEQYF	TGTGCCAGCAGCGTCGGGACAGGTTCCCAATTCGAGCAGTACTTC	NA	TRBV9	TRBD1	TRBJ2-7
CASSGLITGELFF	TGTGCCAGCAGCGGGCTTATTACCGGGGAGCTGTTTTTT	few	TRBV9	NA	TRBJ2-2
CASSPGLAGSTGELFF	TGTGCCAGCAGCCCGGGACTAGCGGGGAGCACCGGGGAGCTGTTTTTT	NA	TRBV11-2	TRBD2	TRBJ2-2
CASSYGTGWNTEAFF	TGTGCCAGCAGCTATGGGACAGGGTGGAACACTGAAGCTTTCTTT	few	TRBV7-3	TRBD1	TRBJ1-1
CASSPEGAQKLFF	TGCGCCAGCAGCCCCGAGGGGGCCCAAAAACTGTTTTTT	NA	TRBV4-1	TRBD1	TRBJ1-4
CASAGGQEAEKLFF	TGTGCCAGCGCCGGCGGTCAGGAGGCTGAAAAACTGTTTTTT	NA	TRBV6-5	NA	TRBJ1-4
CASSEAHRQGRNTIYF	TGTGCCAGCAGTGAAGCGCACCGACAGGGAAGAAACACCATATATTTT	NA	TRBV6-1	TRBD1	TRBJ1-3
CASSEAGVNGYTF	TGTGCCAGCAGTGAAGCAGGGGTGAATGGCTACACCTTC	NA	TRBV6-1	NA	TRBJ1-2
CASRRDYGYTF	TGTGCCAGCAGACGAGATTATGGCTACACCTTC	NA	TRBV6-5	NA	TRBJ1-2
CASNLDRGGTYNEQFF	TGTGCCAGCAACCTCGACAGGGGAGGTACCTACAATGAGCAGTTCTTC	NA	TRBV2	TRBD1	TRBJ2-1
CASRQGVNYGYTF	TGTGCCAGCAGACAGGGAGTCAACTATGGCTACACCTTC	NA	TRBV6-1	NA	TRBJ1-2
CASSNRGEAFF	TGTGCCAGCAGTAACAGGGGTGAAGCTTTCTTT	NA	TRBV6-1	TRBD1	TRBJ1-1
CSVTPQGTTEAFF	TGCAGCGTGACGCCCCAGGGGACTACCGAAGCTTTCTTT	NA	TRBV29-1	NA	TRBJ1-1
CASSTGGMVNGYTF	TGTGCCAGCAGTACGGGAGGGATGGTTAATGGCTACACCTTC	NA	TRBV2	NA	TRBJ1-2
CASSLSASGNSPLHF	TGTGCCAGCAGTTTGTCGGCGTCGGGGAATTCACCCCTCCACTTT	few	TRBV27	NA	TRBJ1-6
CASSPRTGTGYTF	TGTGCCAGTAGTCCTCGGACAGGGACTGGCTACACCTTC	NA	TRBV19	TRBD1	TRBJ1-2